This entry is about one T cell receptor (beta chain). This clonotype was counted only a few times. The antigen it binds to is not known. Per-base qualities were not stored, and no clone one base away is much larger. The data stem from a study of T cell repertoires and leukemia-associated antigens (dated 2019 in TCRdb). For the wider study: Per sample, about 5.1 to 7 million read pairs and roughly 3 to 5.0 million effective reads were obtained, for 15 million to 20 million effective reads in total. Using in vitro peptide stimulation of healthy T cells, the study sought to determine the antigen recognized by a TCR Vbeta21 clone earlier detected in CML patients.

Study-level results and caveats: The four groups showed no significant differences in numbers of Vbeta genes (roughly 60), Jbeta genes (around 15), VDJ rearrangements, or unique CDR3s. Direct testing of the expanded clones' antigen specificity and function was not done, and further investigation was required.

In the germline V gene, CDR1 corresponds to SGHRS and CDR2 to YFSETQ. Trimming takes 9 bases from V and 4 bases from J, and the germline ends sit 16 bases apart. From the cysteine through the phenylalanine, the CDR3 covers 13 amino acids. Of the read, only the CDR3 DNA is kept; its 39 bases are in frame from base 1. TRIzol reagent was used to extract total RNA from the cultured T cells. 5' rapid amplification of cDNA ends (5'RACE) was used to amplify TCRbeta libraries from RNA. Library concentration and integrity were checked with Qubit, an Agilent instrument, and quantitative PCR before sequencing. A commercial service provider sequenced the qualified libraries on Illumina HiSeq or MiSeq. For the original study's pipeline: TCR sequences in each sample were identified using MiXCR version 1.8.2. For a clone to be considered qualified, a CDR3 longer than four amino acids, an in-frame nucleotide length, and the absence of a stop codon were required. A read counted as effective if the read contained the complete CDR3 structure. RT-PCR with 24 Vbeta primers, GeneScan spectratyping, and Sanger sequencing were used to validate the expanded clones. TCRdb reworked the public reads: Q25 trimming with fastp, MiXCR clone assembly, productive beta chains retained. Every distinct CDR3 protein forms one entry, paired with its most common genes and DNA. V and J calls and clone size were set by TCRdb, not the authors. The sample records 10,000 to 15,000 distinct CDR3 sequences, roughly 39% of which are singletons. The ten biggest clones cover roughly 33% of the sample.

As a first step, the CD3+ T cells were left to rest overnight in RPMI 1640 lacking fetal bovine serum, at 2.5 million cells/mL. MACS immunomagnetic beads were used, per the manufacturer's instructions, to isolate CD3+ T cells from PBMCs. The chain joins TRBV5-1 to TRBJ2-5; the D gene remains uncertain. Sequences were obtained from CD3+ T cells sorted from blood and cultured. This sequence originates from a female donor in good health. The nucleotide sequence reads TGCGCCACCCATAGGGAACAAGGAGAGACCCAGTACTTC. Translated, it gives CATHREQGETQYF.